The entry below gives a single T cell receptor beta chain sequence along with its context. J was trimmed by 4 bases and V by 8 bases; bases with no gene match: 9. This CDR3 is 14 amino acids long. Germline assignment: CDR1 SGHAT and CDR2 FQNNGV. The data stem from a study of blood T cell repertoires in COVID-19. TCRdb keeps only in-frame clones here, not all; method: immunoSEQ multiplex PCR. Found here are approximately 160,000 clones, about 90% of them singletons; the top ten hold 5.5% to 8.5%. This sequence originates from a woman aged 50 to 60 who had recovered from COVID-19. Sequences were obtained from PBMCs or T cells enriched from blood (not recorded which). V and J are TRBV11-2 and TRBJ2-7, with TRBD1 matching over 9 bases. The CDR3, as DNA: TGTGCCAGCGAGGGGGACAGGGTAATATACGAGCAGTACTTC. It is translated as CASEGDRVIYEQYF.